Below are 13 T cell receptor beta chains sequenced from a single sample in a study of T-cell reconstitution after alpha-beta-depleted transplantation in children. A TCRbeta library incorporating unique molecular identifiers was prepared. TCRdb fed the PCR reads into MiXCR, producing one record per CDR3 protein. The sample carries 100,000 or so distinct CDR3 sequences, 12% recorded once. The material sequenced was PBMCs from the stem cell graft donor, taken from the stem cell graft. These TCRs come from a human donor who donated a stem cell graft to a child with inherited bone marrow failure.

This clonotype was counted many times. V usage is TRBV5-6 and J usage is TRBJ1-5; D is uncertain. Trimming took off 1 base at V and 9 bases at J, with 14 bases between the two ends. This CDR3 is built from 14 residues. Germline V lookup: CDR1 SGHDT, CDR2 YYEEEE. Here the CDR3 reads CASSLQVPYGPQHF. The CDR3 DNA follows: TGTGCCAGCAGCTTGCAAGTCCCATATGGGCCCCAGCATTTT. Together with reference TRBV5-6 and TRBJ1-5, the CDR3 gives the full variable domain: DAGVTQSPTHLIKTRGQQVTLRCSPKSGHDTVSWYQQALGQGPQFIFQYYEEEERQRGNFPDRFSGHQFPNYSSELNVNALLLGDSALYLCASSLQVPYGPQHFGDGTRLSIL.

This clonotype was recorded at least ten times. The V and J genes are TRBV7-9 and TRBJ2-7, with D possibly TRBD2 on 5 matching bases. V lost 3 bases and J lost 3, with 12 bases in between. Per germline, CDR1 SEHNR and CDR2 FQNEAQ (reference sequence). CDR3 length equals 14 residues. The CDR3 loop reads CASSFSGPSYEQYF. The CDR3 coding sequence is TGTGCCAGCAGCTTCAGCGGCCCAAGCTACGAGCAGTACTTC.

Ten or more counts support this clonotype. Here the CDR3 reads CASSLGMSGRRPLSYEQYF. For the CDR3, the DNA is TGTGCCAGCAGCTTAGGGATGAGCGGGAGGCGTCCCCTTTCCTACGAGCAGTACTTC. The chain has TRBV27 and TRBJ2-7, with TRBD2 matching 9 bases. Germline values: CDR1 MNHEY, CDR2 SMNVEV (reference sequence). The CDR3 sequence is 19 residues long. After removal of 6 bases from V and 1 base from J, the junction contained 19 bases not matched to a gene.

This clonotype counts as large. This chain uses TRBV9 with TRBJ2-3; 7 bases fit TRBD2. Germline trimming cut 3 bases from V and 8 bases from J; bases unmatched to any gene: 3. The CDR3 totals 12 residues. Germline V gene data show CDR1 as SGDLS and CDR2 as YYNGEE. This CDR3 is CASSAPGGTQYF. The CDR3 nucleotides read TGTGCCAGCAGCGCCCCGGGGGGTACGCAGTATTTT.

In the case of this clonotype: It is likely a read error, because the conserved phenylalanine at the end of the CDR3 is missing. The DNA is omitted, as the CDR3 cannot be located on it reliably, and the CDR3 follows TCRdb's listing. The chain carries TRBV7-2 and TRBJ1-1; TRBD1, the table's D call, lacks a check against the DNA. The CDR3 is made up of 9 amino acids, end residues included. In germline, CDR1 is SGHTA, CDR2 FQGNSA. This CDR3 reads CASSLDEGL.

Details on this clonotype: One end of the junction varies from germline; a read error may be responsible. The chain has TRBV14 and TRBJ2-1, with D maybe TRBD2 (5 bases). Germline V gene sequence: CDR1 SGHDN, CDR2 FVKESK. The CDR3 covers 17 residues. The CDR3 DNA reads TGTGCCAGAAGCCGCCGAGAAGCGGCGAGCTCCTACAATGAGCAGTTCTTC. This translates into CARSRREAASSYNEQFF.

This clonotype was detected only a few times. The chain joins TRBV5-1 to TRBJ2-5; TRBD1 might be the D (5 bases). V was cut by 5 bases and J by 0 bases, with 11 bases left in between. Germline loops: CDR1 SGHRS, CDR2 YFSETQ. CDR3 length: 14 amino acids. The CDR3 loop reads CASRQGPYQETQYF. CDR3 DNA sequence: TGCGCCAGCAGGCAGGGTCCGTACCAAGAGACCCAGTACTTC.

Ten or more counts support this clonotype. The chain carries TRBV12-3 or TRBV12-4 and TRBJ2-2; D may be TRBD1 or TRBD2 (6 bases each). The length of the CDR3 is 16 residues. V was trimmed by 6 bases and J by 4 bases, leaving 18 bases between them. Here the CDR3 DNA reads TGTGCCAGCAGACACCATAGGGGGGAAGTCACCGGGGAGCTGTTTTTT. This encodes CASRHHRGEVTGELFF.

This clonotype was observed at least ten times. The chain has TRBV28 and TRBJ2-5, with D uncertain. Per the germline V gene, CDR1 is MDHEN and CDR2 is SYDVKM. Trimming cost V 3 bases and J 3 bases, with 14 bases left between them. The CDR3 is 15 residues long. The CDR3 spells CASSLSTRAKETQYF. In nucleotides, the CDR3 is TGTGCCAGCAGTTTGAGTACCCGAGCAAAAGAGACCCAGTACTTC.

This clonotype has ten or more counts. This chain uses TRBV5-4 with TRBJ1-6, with D perhaps TRBD1 (6 bases). V gave up 4 bases and J gave up 3 bases, with 8 bases separating them. Germline CDR1 SGHNT, CDR2 YYREEE (reference sequence). The CDR3 is 14 residues long. CDR3 region: CASSLGHYNSPLHF. The CDR3, as DNA: TGTGCCAGCAGCCTGGGACACTATAATTCACCCCTCCACTTT.

There are a few counts of this clonotype. The J gene is TRBJ1-1, the V gene TRBV2; perhaps TRBD1 as D (6 bases). Per the germline V gene, CDR1 is SNHLY and CDR2 is FYNNEI. This CDR3 spans 14 amino acids. The V end was cut by 9 bases, the J end by 4 bases, with 18 bases between. The CDR3 DNA sequence: TGTGCCAGAGGAGAGGGGGACACTTTCACTGAAGCTTTCTTT. Amino acids: CARGEGDTFTEAFF.

This clonotype has at least ten counts. The V gene is TRBV20-1, the J gene TRBJ2-1, with TRBD1 matching 9 bases. CDR3 length: 16 residues. Germline lookup yields CDR1 DFQATT and CDR2 SNEGSKA (reference sequence). The V and J ends lost 5 bases and 8 bases, in that order; junction bases with no gene match: 16. CDR3 sequence: CSALSLDRGRGHEQFF. DNA of the CDR3: TGCAGTGCTCTTAGCCTGGACAGGGGACGCGGGCATGAGCAGTTCTTC.

The chain uses TRBV10-3 and TRBJ2-1, with TRBD1 matching 9 bases. The ends lost 6 bases at V and 9 bases at J; junction bases unmatched: 15. The CDR3 extends over 16 amino acids. CDR1 and CDR2 from the germline V gene are ENHRY and SYGVKD. The CDR3, as DNA: TGTGCCATCAGGGGGGCCGGGACAGGGAGGGACAGTGAGCAGTTCTTC. It encodes CAIRGAGTGRDSEQFF.